This T cell receptor (beta chain) was sequenced for a study of human thymus T cells (dated by TCRdb to between 2020 and 2021). Background for the entire study: The study described the TCR alpha and beta repertoires in fewer than 10 infant thymus samples and a handful of matching peripheral blood samples. Donor ages ranging from 7 to 244 days were recorded, and 5 or 6 male and a couple of female infants were included in the cohort.

Points on this clone: Which antigen it targets is not known. No base-level quality is on record; no much larger clone is a single base apart.

Using the immunoSEQ multiplex PCR assay, the TCRB and TCRAD loci were amplified from a standardized quantity of quality-controlled genomic DNA. The amplicons spanned the V(D)J region and were long enough to cover the CDR3 and allow V and J genes to be identified. Amplicon sequencing was performed on an Illumina platform through the commercial immunoSEQ service. On the study's bioinformatics: Primer bias and sequencing errors were corrected as previously described, and TCRAD and TCRB definitions were based on the IMGT database. immunoSEQ Analyzer 3.0 and VDJTools were used for repertoire analysis, which covered basic statistics, V/J segment usage, diversity estimates, rarefaction and pairwise overlap. To estimate diversity, the Chao1, ChaoE, Efron-Thisted, Shannon and inverse Simpson indices were applied, and diversity was also estimated on datasets down-sampled to the smallest sample. For repertoire overlap, CDR3 nucleotide sequence, V gene and J gene had to match strictly, and clustering was done by Jaccard-based multidimensional scaling. TCRdb limited this immuneACCESS table to in-frame rearrangements with V and J called. A share of clones is missing; checked studies link under half to unresolved V genes, and the rest is unexplained. Clone size and the V and J calls come from that table; the DNA yielded D and trimming. Here the sample has tens of thousands of clones; around 96% occur a single time. The ten most abundant clones make up 0.031% of the sample.

V has 10 bases trimmed and J has 3 bases trimmed; junction bases matching no gene number 8. Including cysteine and phenylalanine, the CDR3 has 13 amino acids. The sequence is cut down to CDR3 DNA, 39 bases in frame from base 1. From a lookup of the germline V gene, CDR1 and CDR2 are ENHRY and SYGVKD. Overall study results and their limits: On average, roughly 850,000 unique TCRB clonotypes were obtained from thymus samples, compared with around 78,000 from blood samples. According to the related research, thymic TCR repertoires were highly overlapping among unrelated individuals. Both the thymic and the peripheral blood repertoires appeared to show biased V and J gene segment usage.

Thymus tissue was collected as surgical resects that were removed during corrective cardiac surgery. Donors were immunologically healthy infants undergoing open corrective cardiac surgery for congenital heart defects in Finland. Thymocytes were freed from the tissue by mechanical means and kept at -70 degrees C as pellets of roughly 10-32 million cells. A QIAsymphony instrument was used to extract genomic DNA from the frozen cell pellets. The V gene is TRBV10-3 and the J gene is TRBJ1-2; the central 7 bases match TRBD1. The origin of this receptor is a boy under two years old with a congenital heart defect but otherwise immunologically healthy. Sequenced input: thymus tissue. The CDR3 reads CATFPGQHYGYTF. The nucleotides read TGTGCCACCTTTCCGGGACAGCACTATGGCTACACCTTC.